These T cell receptor beta chains were read from a single sample in a study of blood T cell repertoires in COVID-19. The method was immunoSEQ multiplex PCR; TCRdb's version includes in-frame clones alone and lacks a portion of them. The data contain approximately 320,000 clones, approximately 86% of them singletons. Sequencing was done on a sample of PBMCs or T cells enriched from blood (not recorded which). The receptors shown here come from a young woman who had recovered from COVID-19. CDR3s include the opening cysteine and the closing phenylalanine or tryptophan. D genes are given only for firm matches. Size values are once, few and many counts, or a class for expanded clones, and some rows have none.

TRBJ2-7	-	-	TRBV2	TGTGCCAGCAGTGAAGGTGGTGGAGGGGTCTACGAGCAGTACTTC	CASSEGGGGVYEQYF
TRBJ2-5	TRBD1	-	TRBV18	TGTGCCAGCTCACAGCGGACAGGGGTGGGAGAGACCCAGTACTTC	CASSQRTGVGETQYF
TRBJ1-1	TRBD1	-	TRBV20-1	TGCAGTGCTAGTTCCTGGGACAGGGGGCAAGCTTTCTTT	CSASSWDRGQAFF
TRBJ1-1	-	once	TRBV4-3	TGCGCCAGCAGCCAAGAGGTGGGTTTGGGGGGGAACACTGAAGCTTTCTTT	CASSQEVGLGGNTEAFF
TRBJ2-5	-	-	TRBV7-9	TGTGCCAGCAGCCTCCGACTCGTACAAGAGGCCCAGTACTTC	CASSLRLVQEAQYF
TRBJ1-5	-	-	TRBV5-1	TGCGCCAGTAATAGGGGCCGGCCCCAGCATTTT	CASNRGRPQHF
TRBJ2-1	-	-	TRBV25-1	TGTGCCAGCAGTGGCCCTCGGAGGACTGAGCAGTTCTTC	CASSGPRRTEQFF
TRBJ2-3	-	-	TRBV4-3	TGCGCCAGCAGCCTTGAGGCATTGGGTACAGATACGCAGTATTTT	CASSLEALGTDTQYF
TRBJ1-2	-	-	TRBV7-8	TGTGCCAGCAGCTTAGGATACAGGGAAAATGGCTACACCTTC	CASSLGYRENGYTF
TRBJ1-3	TRBD1	-	TRBV5-1	TGCGCCAGCAGCTTGGCCGGGACAGCCTCTGGAAACACCATATATTTT	CASSLAGTASGNTIYF
TRBJ1-1	-	once	TRBV11-1	TGTGCCAGCAGCTTCTCCCGTCTAAACACTGAAGCTTTCTTT	CASSFSRLNTEAFF
TRBJ1-4	-	-	TRBV18	TGTGCCAGCTCACCGACAGCAACTAATGAAAAACTGTTTTTT	CASSPTATNEKLFF
TRBJ1-1	-	-	TRBV19	TGTGCCAGTAGTATTGGCAGGAACACTGAAGCTTTCTTT	CASSIGRNTEAFF
TRBJ1-2	TRBD1	-	TRBV27	TGTGCCAGCAGTTTGGCTGCCGGGACAGGGGGCTATGGCTACACCTTC	CASSLAAGTGGYGYTF
TRBJ2-3	-	-	TRBV1	TGCACCAGCAGCCAGACCTCTAGCGGGGGGTTCTCAGATACGCAGTATTTT	CTSSQTSSGGFSDTQYF
TRBJ2-7	TRBD1	once	TRBV19	TGTGCCAGTAGTGTTACCGGGACAGGGGGCTACGAGCAGTACTTC	CASSVTGTGGYEQYF
TRBJ2-7	TRBD1	-	TRBV4-2	TGTGCCAGCAGCCTTAGTCCGGGGACAGCCTACGAGCAGTACTTC	CASSLSPGTAYEQYF
TRBJ2-7	-	once	TRBV19	TGTGCCAGTAGTCGGGGATACGAGCAGTACTTC	CASSRGYEQYF
TRBJ1-6	-	-	TRBV11-1	TGTGCCAGCAGCTTTACGGGACACGACTATAATTCACCCCTCCACTTT	CASSFTGHDYNSPLHF
TRBJ1-2	TRBD1	-	TRBV19	TGTGCCAGTAGTATAGTGGACAGGGAAGCGCGGGGCTACACCTTC	CASSIVDREARGYTF
TRBJ1-3	-	-	TRBV11-2	TGTGCCAGCAGCTCGGGAAACACCATATATTTT	CASSSGNTIYF
TRBJ1-1	-	-	TRBV5-4	TGTGCCAGCAGCTTGACTTCAGGGTTAAACACTGAAGCTTTCTTT	CASSLTSGLNTEAFF
TRBJ2-1	TRBD1	-	TRBV19	TGTGCCAGTAGTATCTGGCGGGACAGGGGGTATCATGAGCAGTTCTTC	CASSIWRDRGYHEQFF
TRBJ2-1	-	once	TRBV7-2	TGTGCCAGCAGCTTAGTCTTTTCTGCCGGAGGGGTCGTAGGTGATGAGCAGTTCTTC	CASSLVFSAGGVVGDEQFF
TRBJ1-4	-	once	TRBV3-1/TRBV3-2	TGTGCCACGACTTCAGGGGTCGGGGATGAAAAACTGTTTTTT	CATTSGVGDEKLFF
TRBJ2-7	-	-	TRBV30	TGTGCCTGGAGTGGCAGGGTGGGCTACGAGCAGTACTTC	CAWSGRVGYEQYF
TRBJ2-3	TRBD2	-	TRBV7-8	TGTGCCAGCAGCTTAGGGTTTCGGGGGGTGGGAGATACGCAGTATTTT	CASSLGFRGVGDTQYF
TRBJ2-2	-	-	TRBV9	TGTGCCAGCACCGAGGACTGGATAACCGGGGAGCTGTTTTTT	CASTEDWITGELFF
TRBJ1-1	-	-	TRBV6-2/TRBV6-3	TGTGCCAGCAGCCAAAAACGGGGTACAGGGATGAACACTGAAGCTTTCTTT	CASSQKRGTGMNTEAFF
TRBJ2-5	TRBD1	-	TRBV7-8	TGTGCCAGCAGCTCGACAGGGGTTAAGAGAGAGACCCAGTACTTC	CASSSTGVKRETQYF
TRBJ2-3	-	-	TRBV9	TGTGCCAGCAGCGTAGCTGCGGGATTCAGAAATACGCAGTATTTT	CASSVAAGFRNTQYF
TRBJ1-2	-	few	TRBV4-1	TGCGCCAGCAGCGATTCAGGGGCTAATAACTATGGCTACACCTTC	CASSDSGANNYGYTF
TRBJ2-3	TRBD2	-	TRBV14	TGTGCCAGCAGCCTTAGCGGGCACTCCACAGATACGCAGTATTTT	CASSLSGHSTDTQYF
TRBJ1-4	TRBD1	-	TRBV30	TGTGCCTGGAGACTACCGGGACAGACAACTAATGAAAAACTGTTTTTT	CAWRLPGQTTNEKLFF
TRBJ2-3	TRBD1	-	TRBV19	TGTGCCAGTAGTATAACCGGGACAGGGGCTATAGATACGCAGTATTTT	CASSITGTGAIDTQYF
TRBJ1-6	-	-	TRBV19	TGTGCCAGTAGTATAGGAGCTAATTCACCCCTCCACTTT	CASSIGANSPLHF
TRBJ2-7	TRBD1	-	TRBV7-2	TGTGCCAGCAGCTCCCGACAGGGCCCATACGAGCAGTACTTC	CASSSRQGPYEQYF
TRBJ1-2	-	-	TRBV30	TGTGCCTGGAGTCGTCCCCCCCAGAGGAGATATGGCTACACCTTC	CAWSRPPQRRYGYTF
TRBJ1-2	TRBD1	-	TRBV28	TGTGCCAGCAGTTCCACAGGGGGCCTAAGCTATGGCTACACCTTC	CASSSTGGLSYGYTF
TRBJ2-7	-	-	TRBV20-1	TGCAGTGCTAGGGGCAGCTACGAGCAGTACTTC	CSARGSYEQYF
TRBJ1-1	TRBD1	-	TRBV30	TGTGCCTGGAGTCAGACAGGGGGCATCCAAGCTTTCTTT	CAWSQTGGIQAFF
TRBJ2-7	-	-	TRBV7-9	TGTGCCAGCAGCTTTGCGGTCTCCTACGAGCAGTACTTC	CASSFAVSYEQYF
TRBJ2-7	TRBD2	-	TRBV24-1	TGTGCCACCAGTGATTTGATCGGGACTAAAAAGTACTTC	CATSDLIGTKKYF
TRBJ1-2	-	-	TRBV7-2	TGTGCCAGCAGCTTATCAGGGTCCTATGGCTACACCTTC	CASSLSGSYGYTF